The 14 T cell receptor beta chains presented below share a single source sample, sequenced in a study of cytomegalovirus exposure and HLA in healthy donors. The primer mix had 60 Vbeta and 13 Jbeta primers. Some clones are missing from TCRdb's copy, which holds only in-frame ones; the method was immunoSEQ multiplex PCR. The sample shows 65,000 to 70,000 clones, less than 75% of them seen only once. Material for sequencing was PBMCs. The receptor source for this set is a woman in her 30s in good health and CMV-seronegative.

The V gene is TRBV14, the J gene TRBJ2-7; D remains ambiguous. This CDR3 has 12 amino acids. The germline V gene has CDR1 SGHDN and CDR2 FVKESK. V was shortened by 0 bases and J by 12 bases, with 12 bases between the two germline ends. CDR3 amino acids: CASSQEGTVTYF. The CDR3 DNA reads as TGTGCCAGCAGCCAAGAAGGAACAGTTACGTACTTC.

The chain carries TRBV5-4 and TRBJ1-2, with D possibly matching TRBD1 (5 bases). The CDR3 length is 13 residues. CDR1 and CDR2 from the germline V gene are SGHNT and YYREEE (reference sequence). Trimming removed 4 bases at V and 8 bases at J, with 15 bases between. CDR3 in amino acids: CASSIGSRGGYTF. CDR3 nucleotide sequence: TGTGCCAGCAGCATAGGGTCCCGGGGGGGCTACACCTTC.

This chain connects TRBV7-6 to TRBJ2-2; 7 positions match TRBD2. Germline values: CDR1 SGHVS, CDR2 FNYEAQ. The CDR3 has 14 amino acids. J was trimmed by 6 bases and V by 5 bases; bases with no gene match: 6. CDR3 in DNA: TGTGCCAGCAGCACCGGGGGGATGTCCGGGGAGCTGTTTTTT. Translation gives CASSTGGMSGELFF.

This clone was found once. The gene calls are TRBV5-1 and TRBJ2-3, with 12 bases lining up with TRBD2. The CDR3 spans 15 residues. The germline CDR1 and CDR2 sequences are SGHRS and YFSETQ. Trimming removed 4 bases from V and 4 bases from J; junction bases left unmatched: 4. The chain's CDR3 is CASSPGLAGSDTQYF. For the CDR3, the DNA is TGCGCCAGCAGCCCGGGACTAGCGGGTTCAGATACGCAGTATTTT.

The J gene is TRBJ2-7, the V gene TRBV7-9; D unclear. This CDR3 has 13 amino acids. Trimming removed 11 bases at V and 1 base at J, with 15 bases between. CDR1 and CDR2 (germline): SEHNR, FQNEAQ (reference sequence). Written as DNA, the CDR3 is TGTGCCCTGAAAAACGAGGATTCCTACGAGCAGTACTTC. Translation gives CALKNEDSYEQYF.

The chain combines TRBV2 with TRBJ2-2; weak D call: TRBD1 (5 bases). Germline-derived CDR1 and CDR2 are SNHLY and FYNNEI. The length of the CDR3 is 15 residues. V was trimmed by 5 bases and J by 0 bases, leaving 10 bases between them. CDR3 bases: TGTGCCAGCAGTCAGGGCACTTCGAACACCGGGGAGCTGTTTTTT. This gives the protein CASSQGTSNTGELFF.

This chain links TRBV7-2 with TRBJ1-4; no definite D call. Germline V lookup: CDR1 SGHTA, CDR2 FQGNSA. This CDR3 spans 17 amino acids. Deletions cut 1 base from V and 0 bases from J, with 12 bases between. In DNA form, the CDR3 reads TGTGCCAGCAGCTTAGTGGGCAGACAATCAACTAATGAAAAACTGTTTTTT. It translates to CASSLVGRQSTNEKLFF.

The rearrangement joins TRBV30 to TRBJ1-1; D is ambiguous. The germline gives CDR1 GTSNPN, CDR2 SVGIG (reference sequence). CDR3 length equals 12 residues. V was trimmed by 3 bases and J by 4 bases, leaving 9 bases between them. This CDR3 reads CAWSRRATEAFF. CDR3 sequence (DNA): TGTGCCTGGAGCCGGAGGGCCACTGAAGCTTTCTTT. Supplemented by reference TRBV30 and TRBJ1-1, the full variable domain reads SQTIHQWPATLVQPVGSPLSLECTVEGTSNPNLYWYRQAAGRGLQLLFYSVGIGQISSEVPQNLSASRPQDRQFILSSKKLLLSDSGFYLCAWSRRATEAFFGQGTRLTVV.

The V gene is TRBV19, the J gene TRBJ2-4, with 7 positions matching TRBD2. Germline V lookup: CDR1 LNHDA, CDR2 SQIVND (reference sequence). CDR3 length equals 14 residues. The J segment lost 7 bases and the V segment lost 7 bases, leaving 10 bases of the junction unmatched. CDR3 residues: CASTGSGVGNIQYF. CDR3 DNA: TGTGCCAGTACAGGGAGCGGGGTTGGGAACATTCAGTACTTC. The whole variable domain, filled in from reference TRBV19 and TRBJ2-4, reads DGGITQSPKYLFRKEGQNVTLSCEQNLNHDAMYWYRQDPGQGLRLIYYSQIVNDFQKGDIAEGYSVSREKKESFPLTVTSAQKNPTAFYLCASTGSGVGNIQYFGAGTRLSVL.

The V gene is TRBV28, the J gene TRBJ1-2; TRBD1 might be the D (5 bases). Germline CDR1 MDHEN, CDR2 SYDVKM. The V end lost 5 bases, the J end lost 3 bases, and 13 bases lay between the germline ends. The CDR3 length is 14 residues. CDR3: CASSPGGRYYGYTF. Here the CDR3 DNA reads TGTGCCAGCAGTCCCGGGGGACGGTACTATGGCTACACCTTC.

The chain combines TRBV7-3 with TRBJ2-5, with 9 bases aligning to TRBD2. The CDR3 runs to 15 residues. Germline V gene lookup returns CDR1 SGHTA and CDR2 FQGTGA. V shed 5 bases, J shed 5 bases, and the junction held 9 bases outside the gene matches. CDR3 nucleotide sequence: TGTGCCAGCAGCCCTTTTAGCGGGGGAACGGAGACCCAGTACTTC. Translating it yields CASSPFSGGTETQYF.

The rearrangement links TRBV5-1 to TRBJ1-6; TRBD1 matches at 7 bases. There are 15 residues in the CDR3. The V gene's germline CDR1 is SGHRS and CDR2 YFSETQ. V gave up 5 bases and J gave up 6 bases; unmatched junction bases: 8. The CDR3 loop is CASRIDRVTNSPLHF. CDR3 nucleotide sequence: TGCGCCAGCAGAATTGACAGGGTTACTAATTCACCCCTCCACTTT.

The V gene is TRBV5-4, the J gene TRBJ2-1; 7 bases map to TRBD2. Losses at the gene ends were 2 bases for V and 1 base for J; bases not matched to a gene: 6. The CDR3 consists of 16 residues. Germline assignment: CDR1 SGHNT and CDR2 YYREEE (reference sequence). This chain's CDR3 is CASSFGGGLSYNEQFF. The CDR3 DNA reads TGTGCCAGCAGCTTCGGCGGGGGTCTATCCTACAATGAGCAGTTCTTC.

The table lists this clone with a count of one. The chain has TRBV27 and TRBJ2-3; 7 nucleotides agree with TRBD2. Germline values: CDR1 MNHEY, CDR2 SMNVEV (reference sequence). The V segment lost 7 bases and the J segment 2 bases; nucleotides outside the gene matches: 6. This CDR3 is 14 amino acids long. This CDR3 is CASTLTSPTDTQYF. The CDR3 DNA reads TGTGCCAGCACCCTGACTAGCCCCACAGATACGCAGTATTTT.